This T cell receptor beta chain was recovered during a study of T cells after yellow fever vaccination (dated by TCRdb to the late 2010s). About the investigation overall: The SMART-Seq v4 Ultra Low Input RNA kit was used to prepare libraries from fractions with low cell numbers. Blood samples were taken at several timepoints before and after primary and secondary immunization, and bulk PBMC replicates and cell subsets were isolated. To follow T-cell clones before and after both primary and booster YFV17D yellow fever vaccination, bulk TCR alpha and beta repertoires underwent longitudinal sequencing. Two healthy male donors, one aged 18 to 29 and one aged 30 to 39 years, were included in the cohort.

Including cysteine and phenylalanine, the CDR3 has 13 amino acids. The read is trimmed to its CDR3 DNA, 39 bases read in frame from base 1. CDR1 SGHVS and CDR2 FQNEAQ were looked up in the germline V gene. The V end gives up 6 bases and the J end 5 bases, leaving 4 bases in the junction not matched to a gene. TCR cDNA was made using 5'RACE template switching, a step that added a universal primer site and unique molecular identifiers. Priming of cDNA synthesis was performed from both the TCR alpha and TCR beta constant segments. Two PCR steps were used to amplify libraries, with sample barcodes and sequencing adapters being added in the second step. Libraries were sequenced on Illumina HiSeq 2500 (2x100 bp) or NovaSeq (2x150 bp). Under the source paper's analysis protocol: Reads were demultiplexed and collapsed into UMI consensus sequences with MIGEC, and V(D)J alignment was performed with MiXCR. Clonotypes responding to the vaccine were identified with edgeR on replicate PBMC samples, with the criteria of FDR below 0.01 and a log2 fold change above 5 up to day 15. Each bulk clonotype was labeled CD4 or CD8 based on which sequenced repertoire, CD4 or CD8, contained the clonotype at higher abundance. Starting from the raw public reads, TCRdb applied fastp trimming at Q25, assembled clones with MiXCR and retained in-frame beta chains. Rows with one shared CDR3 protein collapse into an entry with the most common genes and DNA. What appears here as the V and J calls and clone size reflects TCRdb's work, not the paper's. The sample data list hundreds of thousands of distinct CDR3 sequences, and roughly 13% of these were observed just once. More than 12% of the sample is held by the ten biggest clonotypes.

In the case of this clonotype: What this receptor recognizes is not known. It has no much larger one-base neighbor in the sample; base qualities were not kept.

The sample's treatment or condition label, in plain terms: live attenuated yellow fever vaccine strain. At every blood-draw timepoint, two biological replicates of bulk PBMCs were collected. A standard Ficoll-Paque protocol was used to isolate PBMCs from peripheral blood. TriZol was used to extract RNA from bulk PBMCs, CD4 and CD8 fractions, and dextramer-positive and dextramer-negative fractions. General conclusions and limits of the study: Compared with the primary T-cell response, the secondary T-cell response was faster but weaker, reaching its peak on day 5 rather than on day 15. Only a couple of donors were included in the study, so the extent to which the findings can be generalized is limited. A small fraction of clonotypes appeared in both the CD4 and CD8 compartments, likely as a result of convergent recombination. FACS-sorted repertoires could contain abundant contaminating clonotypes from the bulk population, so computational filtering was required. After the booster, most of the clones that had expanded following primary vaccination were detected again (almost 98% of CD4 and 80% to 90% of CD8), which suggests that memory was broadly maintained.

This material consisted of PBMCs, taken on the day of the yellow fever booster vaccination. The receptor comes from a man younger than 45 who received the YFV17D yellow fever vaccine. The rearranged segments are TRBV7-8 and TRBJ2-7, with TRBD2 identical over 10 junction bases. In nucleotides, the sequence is TGTGCCAGCAGACCTAGCGGGAGAAACGAGCAGTACTTC. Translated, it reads CASRPSGRNEQYF.